This T cell receptor beta chain derives from a study of technical replicates of blood from several donors. Data came from immunoSEQ multiplex PCR; TCRdb stores just in-frame clones and leaves some out. The data hold about 76,000 clones, with 91% observed a single time. CDR3 length equals 15 residues. In germline, CDR1 is SGHRS, CDR2 YFSETQ. Trimming pared 0 bases from V and 1 base from J, leaving 10 bases between. The receptor's source is a human donor in good health. Specimen: T cells isolated from PBMCs. The chain employs TRBV5-1 and TRBJ1-1; D unresolved. CDR3 DNA sequence: TGCGCCAGCAGCTTGGTTTCGGGGTCGAACACTGAAGCTTTCTTT. It encodes CASSLVSGSNTEAFF.